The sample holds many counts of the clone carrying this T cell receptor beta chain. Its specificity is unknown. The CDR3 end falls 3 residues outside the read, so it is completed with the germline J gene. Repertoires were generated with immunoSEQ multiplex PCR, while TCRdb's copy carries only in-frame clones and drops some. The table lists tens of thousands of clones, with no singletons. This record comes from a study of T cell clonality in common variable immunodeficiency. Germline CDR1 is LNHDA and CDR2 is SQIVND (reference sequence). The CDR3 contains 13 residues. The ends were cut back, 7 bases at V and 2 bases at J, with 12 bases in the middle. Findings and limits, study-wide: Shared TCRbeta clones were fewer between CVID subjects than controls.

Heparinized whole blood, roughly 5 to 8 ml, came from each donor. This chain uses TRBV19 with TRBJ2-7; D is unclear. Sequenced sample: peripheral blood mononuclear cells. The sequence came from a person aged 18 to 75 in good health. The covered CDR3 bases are TGTGCCAGTACCCCCACTAAGGCCTACGAG. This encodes CASTPTKAYE. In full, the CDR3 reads CASTPTKAYEQYF.